Detailed here is one T cell receptor (beta chain). This record comes from a study of breast tumors, draining lymph nodes, adjacent tissues. Breast cancer patients provided tissue from their axillary draining lymph nodes. TCRdb passed the multiplex PCR reads through MiXCR, listing each CDR3 protein once. There are fewer than 300,000 distinct CDR3 sequences in the sample; approximately 29% occur only once, and over 1.1% lies in the top ten. This receptor was obtained from a female donor with breast cancer. Some clones in this sample may be carry-over from other donors' samples. The source material was axillary lymph node tissue.

The CDR3 nucleotides are TGTGCCAGCAGGGACAGGGAGGATGAGCAGTATTTT. Its protein product is CASRDREDEQYF. The chain carries TRBV12-3 or TRBV12-4 and TRBJ2-3; 8 bases line up with TRBD1. This CDR3 has 12 residues. J gave up 11 bases and V 6 bases, and 7 bases lay outside the gene matches.